These 5 T cell receptor beta chains share one sample of origin, sequenced in a study of blood T cell repertoires in COVID-19. Some clones are missing from TCRdb's copy, which holds only in-frame ones; the method was immunoSEQ multiplex PCR. The sample lists about 98,000 clones, approximately 72% seen once, with approximately 25% in the top ten. Sequenced input: peripheral blood. The receptor set was obtained from a man aged 65 to 79 with acute or convalescent COVID-19.

The chain recombines TRBV5-6 with TRBJ2-1, with 10 bases that match TRBD2. V gave up 3 bases and J gave up 7 bases; unmatched junction bases: 10. In germline, CDR1 is SGHDT, CDR2 YYEEEE. This CDR3 region has 16 residues. CDR3 sequence reads: CASSWLLAGKVNEQFF. The CDR3 DNA reads TGTGCCAGCAGCTGGCTACTAGCGGGAAAGGTGAATGAGCAGTTCTTC. Full variable domain (missing parts from reference TRBV5-6 and TRBJ2-1): DAGVTQSPTHLIKTRGQQVTLRCSPKSGHDTVSWYQQALGQGPQFIFQYYEEEERQRGNFPDRFSGHQFPNYSSELNVNALLLGDSALYLCASSWLLAGKVNEQFFGPGTRLTVL.

The rearrangement links TRBV5-8 to TRBJ1-4; D remains ambiguous. V was pared by 6 bases and J by 2 bases, with 11 bases between. The CDR3 sequence is 14 residues long. The V gene's germline CDR1 is SGHTS and CDR2 YDEGEE. The DNA of the CDR3 is TGTGCCAGCACTATAAGCGGGACTAATGAAAAACTGTTTTTT. It yields the protein CASTISGTNEKLFF.

This chain joins TRBV29-1 and TRBJ2-7; no firm D call. CDR3 size: 13 residues. V lost 7 bases and J 2 bases, leaving 15 bases between the germline ends. Per the germline V gene, CDR1 is SQVTM and CDR2 is ANQGSEA. Here the CDR3 reads CSAGDPVTYEQYF. The CDR3 coding sequence is TGCAGCGCTGGCGATCCAGTTACCTACGAGCAGTACTTC.

CDR3 bases: TGTGCCAGCAGCCCCCTTGCGGGAGCAAACTACAATGAGCAGTTCTTC. Protein: CASSPLAGANYNEQFF. The chain employs TRBV7-3 and TRBJ2-1; TRBD2 matches 7 bases. CDR1 and CDR2 from the germline V gene are SGHTA and FQGTGA. The CDR3 length is 16 residues. With 5 bases clipped from V and 3 bases from J, the junction kept 10 bases outside the gene matches.

The rearrangement uses TRBV21-1 and TRBJ2-1; no check of the table's D call, TRBD1, against the DNA was made. TRBV21-1 corresponds to a pseudogene. The CDR3 consists of 16 residues. Here the CDR3 reads CASSKVGRNRYNEQFF. For the CDR3, the DNA is TGTGCCAGCAGCAAAGTGGGGCGGAACCGCTACAATGAGCAGTTCTTC.